The 28 T cell receptor beta chains reported below all come from one sample, sequenced in a study of blood T cell repertoires in COVID-19. Produced via immunoSEQ multiplex PCR; TCRdb's table is partial and in-frame only. The sample contains 35,000 to 40,000 clones, 70% to 90% of which appear only once. Source material: peripheral blood. These TCRs come from a human donor in a cohort sampled during active COVID-19.

This sequence joins TRBV5-1 and TRBJ1-2, with no clear D. From germline, CDR1 is SGHRS and CDR2 YFSETQ. The CDR3 covers 15 residues. Trimming cost V 0 bases and J 4 bases, with 13 bases left between them. The CDR3 coding sequence is TGCGCCAGCAGCTTGGTTGCCAGGTCCATCTATGGCTACACCTTC. As protein: CASSLVARSIYGYTF.

This sequence joins TRBV5-6 and TRBJ2-3, with 8 bases matching TRBD2. The CDR3 has 15 amino acids. Germline assignment: CDR1 SGHDT and CDR2 YYEEEE. The junction had 6 bases not matched to a gene; V was cut back by 1 base and J by 5 bases. The CDR3 loop reads CASSLRGGPGDTQYF. In nucleotides, the CDR3 is TGTGCCAGCAGCTTGCGGGGGGGCCCGGGAGATACGCAGTATTTT.

This sequence joins TRBV4-2 and TRBJ1-1, with D hard to call. V gave up 0 bases and J gave up 8 bases, with 13 bases separating them. This CDR3 has 14 amino acids. Germline loops: CDR1 LGHNA, CDR2 YNFKEQ. The CDR3 bases are TGTGCCAGCAGCCAAGACCCTAACAGTGACGAAGCTTTCTTT. This translates into CASSQDPNSDEAFF.

This clone was seen only once. The chain carries TRBV6-4 and TRBJ2-5, with TRBD1 identical over 10 bases. The trim removed 6 bases at V and 5 bases at J, leaving 3 bases unmatched. Germline V gene lookup returns CDR1 MRHNA and CDR2 SNTAGT. CDR3 length: 13 residues. The CDR3 reads CASSRGQGETQYF. The CDR3 region has the DNA TGTGCCAGCAGCCGGGGACAGGGGGAGACCCAGTACTTC.

CDR3 DNA: TGTGCCAGCAGGACAGGTAGCAATCAGCCCCAGCATTTT. Protein sequence: CASRTGSNQPQHF. The V call is TRBV27, the J call TRBJ1-5, with a tentative D call TRBD1 (6 bases). Trimming took off 6 bases at V and 0 bases at J, with 6 bases between the two ends. Germline CDR1 reads MNHEY; CDR2 reads SMNVEV (reference sequence). The CDR3 runs to 13 residues.

This chain links TRBV5-1 with TRBJ2-1; 7 bases line up with TRBD2. Germline CDR1 SGHRS, CDR2 YFSETQ. The CDR3 has 22 residues. V dropped 4 bases and J dropped 0; count of bases not matched to a gene: 25. The CDR3 spells CASSQIMTGRQDPRSSYNEQFF. The CDR3 DNA follows: TGCGCCAGCAGCCAAATCATGACCGGGAGGCAGGACCCCAGGAGCTCCTACAATGAGCAGTTCTTC.

V is TRBV4-1 and J is TRBJ2-3; 10 positions match TRBD1. The tail of the sequence fits TRBJ1-5 better, so the J call may be wrong. This CDR3 contains 16 residues. The germline gives CDR1 MGHRA, CDR2 YSYEKL. In DNA, the CDR3 is TGCGCCAGCAGCCAAGGGACAGGGGGGACTAATTACGCGCAGCATTTT. Its protein product is CASSQGTGGTNYAQHF.

J is TRBJ2-7 and V is TRBV15; D possibly corresponds to TRBD1 (5 bases). Deletions cut 3 bases from V and 4 bases from J, with 10 bases between. CDR1 is LNHNV and CDR2 is YYDKDF in the germline V gene (reference sequence). This CDR3 has 13 residues. This CDR3 reads CATSSNRRYEQYF. In nucleotides, the CDR3 is TGTGCCACCAGCAGTAACAGGAGATACGAGCAGTACTTC.

The rearrangement uses TRBV5-8 and TRBJ2-7; D remains unclear. The CDR3 spans 13 residues. V lost 2 bases and J lost 0, with 6 bases in between. The germline gives CDR1 SGHTS, CDR2 YDEGEE. This CDR3 reads CASSFPGSYEQYF. CDR3 DNA: TGTGCCAGCAGCTTCCCAGGCTCCTACGAGCAGTACTTC.

This clone has only a few counts. V usage is TRBV6-5 and J usage is TRBJ1-1, with D tentatively TRBD1 (6 bases). CDR3 length equals 12 residues. Germline-derived CDR1 and CDR2 are MNHEY and SVGAGI. Trimming removed 8 bases from V and 4 bases from J, with 11 bases in between. CDR3 amino acids: CASYREGTEAFF. The CDR3 DNA reads TGTGCCAGCTACAGGGAGGGCACTGAAGCTTTCTTT.

The chain employs TRBV10-3 and TRBJ2-5; D not certain. Germline CDR1 is ENHRY and CDR2 is SYGVKD. The CDR3 length is 12 residues. Trimming cost V 6 bases and J 3 bases, with 8 bases left between them. The CDR3 here is CAIRGREETQYF. In DNA form, the CDR3 reads TGTGCCATCAGAGGTCGGGAAGAGACCCAGTACTTC.

The J gene is TRBJ2-1, the V gene TRBV6-5; TRBD1 matches 7 bases. Germline V CDR1 and CDR2: MNHEY, SVGAGI. V gave up 2 bases and J gave up 7 bases; unmatched junction bases: 11. The CDR3 is made up of 16 amino acids. The CDR3: CASSYPTTGKRNEQFF. In nucleotides, the CDR3 is TGTGCCAGCAGTTACCCTACGACAGGGAAAAGGAATGAGCAGTTCTTC.

This chain joins TRBV23-1 and TRBJ2-1; possibly TRBD2 for D (7 bases). TRBV23-1 is placed among ORFs of uncertain function. This CDR3 spans 17 amino acids. Trimming left V 2 bases short and J 1 base short, with 15 bases between. For the CDR3, the DNA is TGCGCCAGCAGTCAACACTGGAGGGGGGGATCCTACAATGAGCAGTTCTTC. Its translation: CASSQHWRGGSYNEQFF.

The chain has TRBV14 and TRBJ2-5, with a possible D match to TRBD2 (5 bases). The ends were cut back, 1 base at V and 4 bases at J, with 10 bases in the middle. The CDR3 is 14 amino acids. Germline-derived CDR1 and CDR2 are SGHDN and FVKESK. The CDR3 DNA is TGTGCCAGCAGCCAAGTGTCCGGAGGAGAGACCCAGTACTTC. Translated, it gives CASSQVSGGETQYF.

Written as DNA, the CDR3 is TGTGCCAGCAGTAGGGGGCAGTTGGAGCTGTTTTTT. Amino acid sequence: CASSRGQLELFF. The chain recombines TRBV6-5 with TRBJ2-2; 7 bases align to TRBD1. Germline V gene sequence: CDR1 MNHEY, CDR2 SVGAGI. V lost 5 bases, J lost 10 bases, and 4 bases stayed unmatched. CDR3 length: 12 amino acids.

The V and J genes are TRBV5-6 and TRBJ1-2; D not certain. In germline, CDR1 is SGHDT, CDR2 YYEEEE. The CDR3 totals 15 residues. V lost 6 bases to trimming and J lost 3 bases, with 18 bases between them. The CDR3 here is CASTPGGPGDYGYTF. Here the CDR3 DNA reads TGTGCCAGCACCCCGGGAGGGCCCGGGGACTATGGCTACACCTTC.

The chain combines TRBV6-5 with TRBJ2-1; 7 bases are shared with TRBD2. From germline, CDR1 is MNHEY and CDR2 SVGAGI. V lost 0 bases to trimming and J lost 8 bases; unmatched junction nucleotides: 7. The CDR3 runs 15 residues. The CDR3 DNA reads TGTGCCAGCAGTTACTCGACTACTAGCGCCGATGAGCAGTTCTTC. Translation: CASSYSTTSADEQFF.

This chain connects TRBV12-3 or TRBV12-4 to TRBJ2-7; maybe TRBD2 (5 bases). V lost 6 bases, J lost 5 bases, and 14 bases lay in between. CDR3 length equals 13 residues. CDR3 sequence (DNA): TGTGCCAGCAGCTTTAGGGAGTCCGACGAGCAGTACTTC. Amino acid sequence: CASSFRESDEQYF.

V usage is TRBV7-2 and J usage is TRBJ2-3, with D perhaps TRBD1 (7 bases). CDR3 length: 18 residues. Germline V CDR1 and CDR2: SGHTA, FQGNSA. The V gene lost 5 bases and the J gene lost 2 bases, with 23 bases spanning the gap. The CDR3 loop is CASSPGSGGGTDTDTQYF. As DNA, the CDR3 is TGTGCCAGCAGCCCAGGATCAGGTGGGGGGACAGACACAGATACGCAGTATTTT.

The chain is built from TRBV5-8 and TRBJ2-4, with D tentatively TRBD2 (5 bases). Germline V lookup: CDR1 SGHTS, CDR2 YDEGEE. The CDR3 totals 14 residues. Trimming took 8 bases from V and 2 from J, leaving 14 bases between them. CDR3 residues: CARPYWRPKNIQYF. The DNA of the CDR3 is TGTGCCAGACCGTACTGGAGGCCCAAAAACATTCAGTACTTC. The full variable domain, with the rest looked up from reference TRBV5-8 and TRBJ2-4, is EAGVTQSPTHLIKTRGQQATLRCSPISGHTSVYWYQQALGLGLQFLLWYDEGEERNRGNFPPRFSGRQFPNYSSELNVNALELEDSALYLCARPYWRPKNIQYFGAGTRLSVL.

This sequence joins TRBV12-5 and TRBJ2-1; a possible D gene is TRBD2 (6 bases). The CDR3 has 14 residues. Per germline, CDR1 LGHNT and CDR2 FRNRAP. Trimming cost V 6 bases and J 12 bases, with 21 bases left between them. The DNA for the CDR3 is TGTGCTAGTGGCCATGATCAAGGGAGGTTCACGCAGTTCTTC. This sequence encodes CASGHDQGRFTQFF.

The chain carries TRBV5-1 and TRBJ2-5; a weak D match, TRBD2 (5 bases). The germline gives CDR1 SGHRS, CDR2 YFSETQ. Trimming pared 0 bases from V and 7 bases from J, leaving 13 bases between. The CDR3 is 14 residues long. CDR3 nucleotides: TGCGCCAGCAGCTTGGAGGCTAGCCGGGGGACCCAGTACTTC. Protein sequence: CASSLEASRGTQYF.

This clone has just a few counts. V and J are TRBV18 and TRBJ1-1; D gene ambiguous. The V gene's germline CDR1 is KGHSH and CDR2 LQKENI. V shed 5 bases and J shed 1 base, with 11 bases lying between them. The CDR3 contains 14 residues. This CDR3 is CASSINSGNTEAFF. CDR3 nucleotides: TGTGCCAGCTCAATCAATTCGGGGAACACTGAAGCTTTCTTT.

Here the CDR3 DNA reads TGTGCCATCAAAGTGGGGGCTGCCGGGAACACTGAAGCTTTCTTT. Translation gives CAIKVGAAGNTEAFF. This chain joins TRBV10-3 and TRBJ1-1; a weak D match, TRBD1 (6 bases). Trimming cost V 7 bases and J 1 base, with 16 bases left between them. There are 15 residues in the CDR3. Germline assignment: CDR1 ENHRY and CDR2 SYGVKD.

The chain uses TRBV5-4 and TRBJ1-4, with D unclear. This CDR3 is built from 16 residues. V lost 1 base to trimming and J lost 0 bases, with 10 bases between them. Germline V gene sequence: CDR1 SGHNT, CDR2 YYREEE (reference sequence). CDR3 sequence: CASSLRRGATNEKLFF. The CDR3 DNA reads as TGTGCCAGCAGCTTGCGTAGAGGAGCAACTAATGAAAAACTGTTTTTT.

V usage is TRBV2 and J usage is TRBJ2-7, with 7 bases fitting TRBD1. Trimming at V came to 8 bases and at J to 2 bases, leaving 6 bases not matched to a gene. CDR3 size: 13 residues. The V gene's germline CDR1 is SNHLY and CDR2 FYNNEI. CDR3 coding DNA: TGTGCCAGCGGACAGGACCTGACCTACGAGCAGTACTTC. It specifies CASGQDLTYEQYF.

The chain is built from TRBV5-4 and TRBJ2-7; 14 nucleotides match TRBD2. J gave up 1 base and V 5 bases, and 5 bases lay outside the gene matches. The CDR3 spans 16 residues. The germline V gene encodes CDR1 SGHNT and CDR2 YYREEE (reference sequence). CDR3 sequence (DNA): TGTGCCAGCAGACCCGGGACTAGCGGGGGTTCCTACGAGCAGTACTTC. Its protein product is CASRPGTSGGSYEQYF.

A few counts support this clone. The V and J genes are TRBV18 and TRBJ1-1; D may be TRBD1 (5 bases). CDR3 size: 13 residues. Trimming took 3 bases from V and 8 from J, leaving 13 bases between them. CDR1 is KGHSH and CDR2 is LQKENI in the germline V gene. The chain's CDR3 is CASSPQPGGEAFF. For the CDR3, the DNA is TGTGCCAGCTCACCCCAACCCGGGGGAGAAGCTTTCTTT.